This is a list of T cell receptor beta chains from one sample in a study of Graves' ophthalmopathy and Graves' hyperthyroidism. Using its own MiXCR run on the multiplex PCR reads, TCRdb lists one record per CDR3 protein. The sample has 680,000 or so distinct CDR3 sequences, over 20% seen once. What was sequenced was peripheral blood. The receptors originated from a woman aged 18-29 years with stable Graves' hyperthyroidism. Some clones in this sample may be carry-over from other donors' samples. The CDR3 runs from the conserved cysteine through the conserved F or W. A D gene is named only where the DNA matches it firmly. Clone size appears in some rows only: once, few, many, or a class for an expanded clone.

j_call v_call clone_size d_call cdr3_nt cdr3_aa
TRBJ2-7 TRBV5-1 many TRBD1 TGCGCCAGCAGCGACCGGGACAGCTTATACGAGCAGTACTTC CASSDRDSLYEQYF
TRBJ1-1 TRBV19 NA TRBD1 TGTGCCAGTAGTAAAACAGGGGGCGCCGTGTTAAACACTGAAGCTTTCTTT CASSKTGGAVLNTEAFF
TRBJ2-7 TRBV10-3 many NA TGTGCCATCAGTGAGTGGCAGGGGCACTCCTACGAGCAGTACTTC CAISEWQGHSYEQYF
TRBJ2-3 TRBV6-1 many TRBD2 TGTGCCAGCAGTCAGAGGAGAGCGGGGGGAGATACGCAGTATTTT CASSQRRAGGDTQYF
TRBJ1-2 TRBV10-3 many TRBD1 TGTGCCATCAGTGAATATTTCTGGACAGGGATAATTCGCTTTAACTATGGCTACACCTTC CAISEYFWTGIIRFNYGYTF
TRBJ2-7 TRBV20-1 many NA TGCAGTGCTAGAGATTTCGAGGGTTCCGATTTTGCCTACGAGCAGTACTTC CSARDFEGSDFAYEQYF
TRBJ1-1 TRBV12-3/TRBV12-4 many NA TGTGCCAGCAGTTTAGCGGAAGGGGCTAACACTGAAGCTTTCTTT CASSLAEGANTEAFF
TRBJ1-2 TRBV28 NA NA TGTGCCAGCAGCCCCTTTTTAGTAAACTATGGCTACACCTTC CASSPFLVNYGYTF
TRBJ2-7 TRBV6-2/TRBV6-3 NA TRBD2 TGTGCCAGCAGGGGACTAGCGGTGTACTACGAGCAGTACTTC CASRGLAVYYEQYF
TRBJ2-7 TRBV20-1 many NA TGCAGTGCTACTAGCAGTTCCTACGAGCAGTACTTC CSATSSSYEQYF
TRBJ1-2 TRBV5-1 many NA TGCGCCAGCAGCTTGGATGGGACGGCCGTCTATGGCTACACCTTC CASSLDGTAVYGYTF
TRBJ1-1 TRBV7-3 few NA TGTGCCAGCAGCTTGGGGGCCTATACTGAAGCTTTCTTT CASSLGAYTEAFF
TRBJ2-7 TRBV5-1 many TRBD2 TGCGCCAGCAGCTTTGGACTAGTCGACGAGCAGTACTTC CASSFGLVDEQYF
TRBJ1-5 TRBV19 many NA TGTGCCAGTAGTATAGATCCGGATGAGCCCCAGCATTTT CASSIDPDEPQHF
TRBJ2-5 TRBV3-1 NA TRBD2 TGTGCCAGCAGCCCCCGGACTAGCGAGTCTCAGTGGTTC CASSPRTSESQWF
TRBJ2-5 TRBV5-1 few NA TGCGCCAGCAGCCCGGGATTTGGAGGAGAGACCCAGTACTTC CASSPGFGGETQYF
TRBJ2-5 TRBV7-2 NA NA TGTGCCAGCAGCTTGATTGGGCTAGGCGAGACCCAGTACTTC CASSLIGLGETQYF
TRBJ2-2 TRBV11-1 many NA TGTGCCAGCAGCTCTCACAGGAGGAAGGCAGGGAACACCGGGGAGCTGTTTTTT CASSSHRRKAGNTGELFF
TRBJ1-5 TRBV7-2 NA TRBD1 TGTGCCAGCAGTCGGACAGGGGGCAGTCAGCCCCAGCATTTT CASSRTGGSQPQHF
TRBJ1-1 TRBV2 many NA TGTGCCAGCAGTGTAATTTTTCAGAACACTGAAGCTTTCTTT CASSVIFQNTEAFF
TRBJ2-2 TRBV12-3/TRBV12-4 once NA TGTGCCAGCAGTTTAGCTGAGGGGACCGGGGAGCTGTTTTTT CASSLAEGTGELFF
TRBJ1-2 TRBV6-2/TRBV6-3 many NA TGTGCCAGCAGTTCCGTAGGAGGGTCTGGCTACACCTTC CASSSVGGSGYTF
TRBJ1-1 TRBV6-1 many NA TGTGCCAGCAGTGCCCACCAGGGGATGGCCGAGGCTGAAGCTTTCTTT CASSAHQGMAEAEAFF
TRBJ2-4 TRBV5-1 NA NA TGCGCCAGCAGCTCCGGACAGTTTGACATTCAGTACTTC CASSSGQFDIQYF
TRBJ2-7 TRBV6-1 many NA TGTGCCAGCAGTGAATCAGTTTACTACGAGCAGTACTTC CASSESVYYEQYF
TRBJ1-5 TRBV10-3 many TRBD1 TGTGCCATCAGCCGGGACAGAGATCAGCCCCAGCATTTT CAISRDRDQPQHF
TRBJ1-5 TRBV6-2/TRBV6-3 NA NA TGTGCCAGCAGTTACTCTCTCCGTTATAGCAATCAGCCCCAGCATTTT CASSYSLRYSNQPQHF
TRBJ1-1 TRBV20-1 many NA TGCAGTGGGCAAGGAGGGTGGTATGGGGTGAACACTGAAACTTTCTTT CSGQGGWYGVNTETFF
TRBJ1-1 TRBV19 once NA TGTGCCAGTAGTATACCAACTACAGGGATGATGAACACTGAAGCTTTCTTT CASSIPTTGMMNTEAFF
TRBJ1-1 TRBV5-1 many NA TGTGCCAGCAGCCTAGGTGGCGTCAACACTGAAGCTTTCTTT CASSLGGVNTEAFF
TRBJ2-2 TRBV6-1 few TRBD2 TGTGTCAGCAGTGGGGGGGTTACAAACACCGGGGAGCTGTTTTTT CVSSGGVTNTGELFF
TRBJ2-2 TRBV25-1 many TRBD1 TGTGCCAGCAGCTCCGGACAGGGTAGTACCGGGGAGCTGTTTTTT CASSSGQGSTGELFF
TRBJ2-2 TRBV7-2 NA TRBD2 TGTGCCAGCAGGCGTAGCGGGGGGGCCACCGGGGAGCTGTTTTTT CASRRSGGATGELFF
TRBJ1-1 TRBV12-3/TRBV12-4 many NA TGTGCCAGCAGTCTATCAGGGAATATGAACACTGAAGCTTTCTTT CASSLSGNMNTEAFF
TRBJ2-1 TRBV24-1 NA NA TGTGCCACCGGCAATAGGGGTGGAGAGCAGTTCTTC CATGNRGGEQFF
TRBJ2-5 TRBV5-1 few TRBD2 TGCGCCAGCAGCATTAGCGGGGGGATACAAGAGACCCAGTACTTC CASSISGGIQETQYF
TRBJ2-7 TRBV11-2 few NA TGTGCCAGCAGCCCCCCCAACCGGGAGTCCGAGCAGTACTTC CASSPPNRESEQYF
TRBJ1-5 TRBV27 few TRBD1 TGTGCCAGCAGTTTATTAGGGGTAGTTAAGGGGGCACAGCCCCAGCATTTT CASSLLGVVKGAQPQHF
TRBJ2-7 TRBV9 many NA TGTGCCAGCAGTGTCGGACCGACCTACGAGCAGTACTTC CASSVGPTYEQYF
TRBJ2-7 TRBV30 few TRBD1 TGTGCCTGGATGGGACAGGGGCCCTACGAGCAGTACTTC CAWMGQGPYEQYF
TRBJ2-5 TRBV28 many TRBD2 TGTGCCAGCAGTTGTGGACTAGCGGGGGGGAAGGAGACCCAGTACTTC CASSCGLAGGKETQYF
TRBJ1-1 TRBV5-1 many NA TGCGCCAGCAGCTTGATAGGAGGAGGTGACACTGAAGCTTTCTTT CASSLIGGGDTEAFF
TRBJ1-1 TRBV30 many NA TGTGCCTGGACAGACACTGAAGCTTTCTTT CAWTDTEAFF
TRBJ1-1 TRBV6-5 many TRBD1 TGTGCCAGCAGTTACTCGAAGTGGGACAGGGGGAGTTCTGAAGCTTTCTTT CASSYSKWDRGSSEAFF
TRBJ1-3 TRBV13 NA NA TGTGCCAGCACAGGACAACTCTCTGGAAACACCATATATTTT CASTGQLSGNTIYF
TRBJ1-2 TRBV6-5 many NA TGTGCCAGCAGCCCGGGACCGCCTTCTTATGGCTACACCTTC CASSPGPPSYGYTF
TRBJ2-7 TRBV5-1 few TRBD1 TGCGCCAGCAGCGGGACAGGCAGGGATCTCTACGAGCAGTACTTC CASSGTGRDLYEQYF
TRBJ2-2 TRBV13 many NA TGTGCCAGCAGCTTAGACCTAGTCGCCGGGGAGCTGTTTTTT CASSLDLVAGELFF
TRBJ1-2 TRBV19 many NA TGTGCCAGTTGGGAGGGGCGAAACTATGGCTACACCTTC CASWEGRNYGYTF
TRBJ1-5 TRBV28 once NA TGTGCCAGCAGCCTATCCTTAAAGGACAGCCTCAATCAGCCCCAGCATTTT CASSLSLKDSLNQPQHF
TRBJ2-7 TRBV29-1 few NA TGCAGCGTTGGTCGACTCCCTAACCGCGAGCAGTACTTC CSVGRLPNREQYF
TRBJ1-5 TRBV6-5 many TRBD1 TGTGCCAGCAGTTCATACAGGGGGCAGGGAGGCAATCAGCCCCAGCATTTT CASSSYRGQGGNQPQHF
TRBJ2-2 TRBV4-1 many NA TGCGCCAGCAGCCAAGGGCGGGGCGGGACCGGGGAGCTGTTTTTT CASSQGRGGTGELFF
TRBJ2-5 TRBV7-8 many NA TGTGCCAGCAGCTTAGCTCAGGGGGGTACCCAAGAGACCCAGTACTTC CASSLAQGGTQETQYF
TRBJ1-2 TRBV6-1 NA NA TGTGCCAGCAGTGTCAGGACGCTGGATGGCTACACCTTC CASSVRTLDGYTF
TRBJ2-7 TRBV29-1 many TRBD2 TGCAGCGTGTACTTTAGCGGGGGGAACGAGCAGTACTTC CSVYFSGGNEQYF
TRBJ2-5 TRBV7-6 many TRBD2 TGTGCCAGCAGCTTAGCGAGGGCGGGGGGACAAGAGACCCAGTACTTC CASSLARAGGQETQYF